This T cell receptor beta chain emerged from a study of CD8+ T cells in alopecia areata. The CDR3 length is 12 residues. Germline loops: CDR1 MRHNA, CDR2 SNTAGT. V was clipped by 3 bases and J by 3 bases, with 6 bases between them. This clone was counted a few times. RNA extraction was followed by reverse transcription into cDNA, which acted as the sequencing template. Method: immunoSEQ multiplex PCR; TCRdb's copy keeps in-frame clones and lacks some. Among about 200,000 clones listed, about 61% were seen once. The clonotype originates from a human donor in good health. V usage is TRBV6-4 and J usage is TRBJ2-7; no clear D gene. Sequencing used CD8+ T cells sorted from blood. The chain's CDR3 is CASSESNYEQYF. CDR3 nucleotides: TGTGCCAGCAGTGAATCCAACTACGAGCAGTACTTC.